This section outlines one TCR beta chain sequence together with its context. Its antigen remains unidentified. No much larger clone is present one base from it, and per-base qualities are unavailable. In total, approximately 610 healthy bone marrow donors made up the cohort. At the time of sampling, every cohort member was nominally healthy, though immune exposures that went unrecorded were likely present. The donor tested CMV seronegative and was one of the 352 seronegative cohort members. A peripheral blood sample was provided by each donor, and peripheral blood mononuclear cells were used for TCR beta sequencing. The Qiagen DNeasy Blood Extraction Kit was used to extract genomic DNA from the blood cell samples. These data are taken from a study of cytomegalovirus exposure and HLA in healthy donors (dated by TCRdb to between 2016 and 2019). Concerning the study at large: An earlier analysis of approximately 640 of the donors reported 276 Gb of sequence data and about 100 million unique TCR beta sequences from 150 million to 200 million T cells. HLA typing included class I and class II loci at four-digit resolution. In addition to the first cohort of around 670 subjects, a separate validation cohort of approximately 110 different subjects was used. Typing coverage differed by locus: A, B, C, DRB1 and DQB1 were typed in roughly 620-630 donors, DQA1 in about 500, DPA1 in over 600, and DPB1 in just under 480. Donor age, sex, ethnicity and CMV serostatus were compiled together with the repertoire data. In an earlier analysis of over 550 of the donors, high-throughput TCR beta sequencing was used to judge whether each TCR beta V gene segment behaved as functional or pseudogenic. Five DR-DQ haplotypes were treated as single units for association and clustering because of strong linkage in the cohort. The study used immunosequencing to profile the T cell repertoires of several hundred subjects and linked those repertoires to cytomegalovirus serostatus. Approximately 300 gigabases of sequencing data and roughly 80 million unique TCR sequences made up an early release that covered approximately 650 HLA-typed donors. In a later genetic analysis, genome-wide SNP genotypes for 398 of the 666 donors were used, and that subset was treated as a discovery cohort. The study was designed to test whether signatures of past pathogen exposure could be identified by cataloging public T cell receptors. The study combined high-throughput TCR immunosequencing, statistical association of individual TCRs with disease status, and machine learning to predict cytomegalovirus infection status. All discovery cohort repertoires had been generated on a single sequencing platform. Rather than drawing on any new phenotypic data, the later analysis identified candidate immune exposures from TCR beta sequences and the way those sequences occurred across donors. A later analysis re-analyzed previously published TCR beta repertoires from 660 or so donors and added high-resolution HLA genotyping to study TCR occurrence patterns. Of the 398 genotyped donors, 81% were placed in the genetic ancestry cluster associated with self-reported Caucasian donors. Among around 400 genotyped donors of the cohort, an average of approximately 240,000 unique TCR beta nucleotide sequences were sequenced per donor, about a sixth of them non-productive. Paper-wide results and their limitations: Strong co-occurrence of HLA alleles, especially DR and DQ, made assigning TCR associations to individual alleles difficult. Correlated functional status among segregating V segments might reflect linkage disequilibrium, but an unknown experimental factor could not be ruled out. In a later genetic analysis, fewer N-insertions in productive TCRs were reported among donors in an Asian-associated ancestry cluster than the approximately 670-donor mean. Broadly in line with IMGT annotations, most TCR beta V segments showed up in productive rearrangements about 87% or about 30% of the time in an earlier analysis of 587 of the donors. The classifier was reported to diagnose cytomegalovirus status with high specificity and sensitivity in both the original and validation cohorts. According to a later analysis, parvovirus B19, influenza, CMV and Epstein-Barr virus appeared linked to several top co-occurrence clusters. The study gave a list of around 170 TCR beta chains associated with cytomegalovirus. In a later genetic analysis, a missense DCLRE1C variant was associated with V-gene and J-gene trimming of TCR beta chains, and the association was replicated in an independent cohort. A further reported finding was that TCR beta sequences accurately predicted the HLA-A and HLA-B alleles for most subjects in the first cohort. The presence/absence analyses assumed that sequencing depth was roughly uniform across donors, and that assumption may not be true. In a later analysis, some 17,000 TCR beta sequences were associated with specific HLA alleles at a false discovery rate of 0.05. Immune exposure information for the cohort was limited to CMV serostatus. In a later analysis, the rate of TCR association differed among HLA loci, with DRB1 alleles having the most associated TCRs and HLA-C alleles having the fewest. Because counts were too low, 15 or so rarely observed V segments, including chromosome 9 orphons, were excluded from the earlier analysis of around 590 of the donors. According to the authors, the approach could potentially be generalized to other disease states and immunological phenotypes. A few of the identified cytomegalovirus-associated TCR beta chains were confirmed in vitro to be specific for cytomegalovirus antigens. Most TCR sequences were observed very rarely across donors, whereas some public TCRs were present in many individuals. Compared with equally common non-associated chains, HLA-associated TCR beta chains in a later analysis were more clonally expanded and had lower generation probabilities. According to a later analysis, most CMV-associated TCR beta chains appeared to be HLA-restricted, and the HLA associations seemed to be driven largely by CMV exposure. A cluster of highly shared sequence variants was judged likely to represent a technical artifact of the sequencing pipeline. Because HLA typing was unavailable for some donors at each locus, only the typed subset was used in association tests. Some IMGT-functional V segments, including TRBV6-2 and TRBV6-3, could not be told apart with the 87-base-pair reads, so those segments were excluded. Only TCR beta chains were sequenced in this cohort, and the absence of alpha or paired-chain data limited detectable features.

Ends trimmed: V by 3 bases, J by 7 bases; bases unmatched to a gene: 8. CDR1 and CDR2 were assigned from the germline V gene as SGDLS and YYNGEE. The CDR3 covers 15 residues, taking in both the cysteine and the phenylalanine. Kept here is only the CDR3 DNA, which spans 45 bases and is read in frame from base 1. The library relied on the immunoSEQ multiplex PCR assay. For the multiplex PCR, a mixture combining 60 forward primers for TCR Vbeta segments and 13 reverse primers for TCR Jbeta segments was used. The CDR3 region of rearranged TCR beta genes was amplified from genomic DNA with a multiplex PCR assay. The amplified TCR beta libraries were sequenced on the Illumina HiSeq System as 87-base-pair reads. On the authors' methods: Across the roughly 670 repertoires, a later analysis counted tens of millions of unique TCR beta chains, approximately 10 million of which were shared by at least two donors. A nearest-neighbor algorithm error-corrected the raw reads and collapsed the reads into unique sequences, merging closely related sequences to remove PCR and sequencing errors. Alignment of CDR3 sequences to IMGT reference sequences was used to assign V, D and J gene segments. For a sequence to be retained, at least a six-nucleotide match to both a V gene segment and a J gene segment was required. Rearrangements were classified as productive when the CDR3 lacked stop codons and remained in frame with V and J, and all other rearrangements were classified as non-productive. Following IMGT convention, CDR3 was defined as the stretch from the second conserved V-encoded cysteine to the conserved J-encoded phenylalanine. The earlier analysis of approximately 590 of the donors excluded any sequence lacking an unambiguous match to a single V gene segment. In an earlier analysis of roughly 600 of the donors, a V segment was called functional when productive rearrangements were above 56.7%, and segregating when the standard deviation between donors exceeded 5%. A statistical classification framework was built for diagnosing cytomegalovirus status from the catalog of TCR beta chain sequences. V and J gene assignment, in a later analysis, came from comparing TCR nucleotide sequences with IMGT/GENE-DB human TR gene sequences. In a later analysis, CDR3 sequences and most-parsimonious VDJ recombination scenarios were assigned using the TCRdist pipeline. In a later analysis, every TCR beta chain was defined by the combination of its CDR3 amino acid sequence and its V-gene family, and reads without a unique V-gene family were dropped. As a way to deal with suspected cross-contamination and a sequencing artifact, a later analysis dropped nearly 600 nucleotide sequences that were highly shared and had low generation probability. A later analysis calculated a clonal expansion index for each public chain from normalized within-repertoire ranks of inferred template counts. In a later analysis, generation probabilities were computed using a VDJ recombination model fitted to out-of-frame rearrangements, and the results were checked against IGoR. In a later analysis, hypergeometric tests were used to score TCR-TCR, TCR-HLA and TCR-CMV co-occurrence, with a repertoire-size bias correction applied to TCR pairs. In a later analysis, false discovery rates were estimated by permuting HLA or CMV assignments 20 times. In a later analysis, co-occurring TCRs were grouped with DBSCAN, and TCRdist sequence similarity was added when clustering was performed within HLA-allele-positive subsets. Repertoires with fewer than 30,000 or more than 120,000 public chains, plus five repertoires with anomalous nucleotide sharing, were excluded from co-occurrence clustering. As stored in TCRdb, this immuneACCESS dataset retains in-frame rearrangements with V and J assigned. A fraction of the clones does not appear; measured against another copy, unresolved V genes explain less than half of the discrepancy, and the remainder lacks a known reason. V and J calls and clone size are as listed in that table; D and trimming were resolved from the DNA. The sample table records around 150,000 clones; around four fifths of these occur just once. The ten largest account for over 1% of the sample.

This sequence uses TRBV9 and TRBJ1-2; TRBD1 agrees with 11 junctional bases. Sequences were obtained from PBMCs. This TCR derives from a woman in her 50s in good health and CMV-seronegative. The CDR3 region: CASSGTGGVGAGYTF. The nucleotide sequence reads TGTGCCAGCAGCGGGACAGGGGGCGTTGGGGCTGGCTACACCTTC.